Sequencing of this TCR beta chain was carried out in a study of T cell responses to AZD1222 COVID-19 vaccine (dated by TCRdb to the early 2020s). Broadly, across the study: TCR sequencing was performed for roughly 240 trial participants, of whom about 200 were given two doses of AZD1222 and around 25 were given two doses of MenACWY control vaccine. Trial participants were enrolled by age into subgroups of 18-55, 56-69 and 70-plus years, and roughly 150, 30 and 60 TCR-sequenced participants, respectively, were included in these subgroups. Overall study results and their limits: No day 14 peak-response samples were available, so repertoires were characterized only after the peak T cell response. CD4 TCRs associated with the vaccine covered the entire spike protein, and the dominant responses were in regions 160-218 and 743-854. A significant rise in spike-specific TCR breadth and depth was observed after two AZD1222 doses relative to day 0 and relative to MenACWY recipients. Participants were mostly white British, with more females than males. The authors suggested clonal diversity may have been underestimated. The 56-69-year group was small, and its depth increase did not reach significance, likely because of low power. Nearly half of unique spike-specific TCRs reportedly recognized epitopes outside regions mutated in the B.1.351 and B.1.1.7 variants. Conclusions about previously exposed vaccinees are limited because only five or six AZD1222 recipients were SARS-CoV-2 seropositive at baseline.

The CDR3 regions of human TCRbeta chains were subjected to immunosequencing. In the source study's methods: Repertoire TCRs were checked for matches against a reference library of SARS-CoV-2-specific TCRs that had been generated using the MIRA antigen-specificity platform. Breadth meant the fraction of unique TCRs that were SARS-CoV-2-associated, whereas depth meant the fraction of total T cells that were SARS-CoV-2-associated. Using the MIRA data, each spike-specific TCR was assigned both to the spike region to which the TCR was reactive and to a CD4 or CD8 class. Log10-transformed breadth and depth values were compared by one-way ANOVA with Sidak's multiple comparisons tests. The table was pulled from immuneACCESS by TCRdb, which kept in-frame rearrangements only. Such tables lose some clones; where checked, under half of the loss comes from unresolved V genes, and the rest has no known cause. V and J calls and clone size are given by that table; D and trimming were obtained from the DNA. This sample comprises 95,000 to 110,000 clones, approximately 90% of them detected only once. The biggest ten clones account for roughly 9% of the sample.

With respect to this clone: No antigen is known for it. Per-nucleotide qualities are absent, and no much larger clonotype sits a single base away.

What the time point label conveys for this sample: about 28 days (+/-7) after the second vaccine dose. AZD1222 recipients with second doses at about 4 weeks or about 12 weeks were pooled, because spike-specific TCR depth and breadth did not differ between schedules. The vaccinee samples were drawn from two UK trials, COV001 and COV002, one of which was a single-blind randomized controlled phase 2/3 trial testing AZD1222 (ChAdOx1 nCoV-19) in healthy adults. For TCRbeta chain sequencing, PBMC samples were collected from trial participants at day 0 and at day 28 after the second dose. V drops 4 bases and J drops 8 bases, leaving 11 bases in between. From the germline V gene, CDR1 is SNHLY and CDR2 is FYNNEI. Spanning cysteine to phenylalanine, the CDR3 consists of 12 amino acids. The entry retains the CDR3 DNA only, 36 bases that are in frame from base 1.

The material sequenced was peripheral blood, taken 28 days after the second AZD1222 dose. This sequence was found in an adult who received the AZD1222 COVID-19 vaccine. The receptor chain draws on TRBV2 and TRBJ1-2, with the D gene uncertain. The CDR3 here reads CASSVDLGGYTF. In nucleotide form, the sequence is TGTGCCAGCAGTGTGGACCTGGGGGGCTACACCTTC.